The next 4 T cell receptor beta chains were all read from a single sample in a study of human T cells and chemical hapten exposure. MiXCR was run by TCRdb on the RACE reads, yielding one entry per CDR3 protein. Of around 160,000 distinct CDR3 sequences listed, about 14% are singletons. Time point: patch test 1, 2 weeks after DPC sensitization. The treatment was: therapeutic diphenylcyclopropenone sensitization with weekly scalp DPC. The starting material was whole blood, obtained in connection with sensitization to the hapten diphenylcyclopropenone (DPC). These receptors came from a woman under 40 with alopecia areata. Some clones in this sample may be carry-over from other donors' samples.

This clonotype was seen many times. V gene TRBV20-1 combines with J gene TRBJ2-7; no firm D call. V lost 0 bases, J lost 0 bases, and 12 bases lay in between. Germline CDR1 is DFQATT and CDR2 is SNEGSKA (reference sequence). The CDR3 is 15 amino acids. In DNA, the CDR3 is TGCAGTGCTAGAGATGTTAGGGTTAGCTCCTACGAGCAGTACTTC. This codes for CSARDVRVSSYEQYF.

In this sample, this clonotype turned up many times. The chain has TRBV9 and TRBJ2-1; tentatively, D is TRBD2 (5 bases). V gave up 0 bases and J gave up 9 bases, with 13 bases separating them. In germline, CDR1 is SGDLS, CDR2 YYNGEE. CDR3 length equals 14 residues. The DNA of the CDR3 is TGTGCCAGCAGCGTAGCGGGAATAGGAAGTGAGCAGTTCTTC. Protein sequence: CASSVAGIGSEQFF. Full variable domain (remainder filled in from reference TRBV9 and TRBJ2-1): DSGVTQTPKHLITATGQRVTLRCSPRSGDLSVYWYQQSLDQGLQFLIQYYNGEERAKGNILERFSAQQFPDLHSELNLSSLELGDSALYFCASSVAGIGSEQFFGPGTRLTVL.

Ten or more counts support this clonotype. V and J are TRBV28 and TRBJ1-5; D is unclear. Germline CDR1 and CDR2: MDHEN and SYDVKM. Trimming cost V 6 bases and J 4 bases, with 4 bases left between them. The CDR3 has 11 residues. For the CDR3, the DNA is TGTGCCAGCAGCCTAAATCAGCCCCAGCATTTT. It specifies CASSLNQPQHF.

This clonotype was recorded a few times. This chain connects TRBV7-2 to TRBJ1-1; D gene unclear. Germline CDR1 and CDR2: SGHTA and FQGNSA. V dropped 0 bases and J dropped 1 base, with 9 bases sitting between them. This CDR3 region has 15 residues. The CDR3 DNA reads TGTGCCAGCAGCTTAGCGTATGGACCGAACACTGAAGCTTTCTTT. It yields the protein CASSLAYGPNTEAFF.